Presented here are 9 T cell receptor beta chains from one specimen sequenced in a study of T-cell reconstitution after alpha-beta-depleted transplantation in children. Unique molecular identifiers were incorporated into the prepared TCRbeta library. TCRdb reprocessed the PCR reads with MiXCR, giving one entry per CDR3 protein. The sample holds approximately 500,000 distinct CDR3 sequences, over 20% seen once. The material was PBMCs, obtained before TCRalphabeta/CD19-depleted stem cell transplant. The receptors shown here come from a boy under two years old with Wiskott-Aldrich syndrome, due to receive a stem cell transplant.

The chain recombines TRBV7-2 with TRBJ2-1, with D possibly matching TRBD2 (5 bases). Per the germline V gene, CDR1 is SGHTA and CDR2 is FQGNSA. The V gene lost 0 bases and the J gene lost 2 bases, with 8 bases spanning the gap. The CDR3 length is 15 residues. The CDR3 is CASSLARTAYNEQFF. The DNA of the CDR3 is TGTGCCAGCAGCTTAGCGAGGACTGCCTACAATGAGCAGTTCTTC.

Many counts were recorded for this clonotype. The CDR3 bases are TGTGCCAGCTCACCCGTTAGGGGGGGACATTCACCCCTCCACTTT. Protein product: CASSPVRGGHSPLHF. The chain carries TRBV18 and TRBJ1-6; D perhaps matches TRBD1 (6 bases). The V end was cut by 3 bases, the J end by 8 bases, with 14 bases between. Germline CDR1 KGHSH, CDR2 LQKENI. The CDR3 covers 15 residues.

The chain links TRBV27 to TRBJ2-1; 14 bases agree with TRBD2. V shed 5 bases and J 15 bases; nucleotides not matched to a gene: 9. Germline loops: CDR1 MNHEY, CDR2 SMNVEV (reference sequence). The CDR3 is 14 amino acids. CDR3 in amino acids: CASSILGGLAGVFF. The CDR3 region has the DNA TGTGCCAGCAGTATTCTCGGGGGACTAGCGGGGGTGTTCTTC.

This clonotype turned up a few times. The V and J genes are TRBV20-1 and TRBJ1-4; TRBD1 aligns across 8 bases. The V gene end was trimmed by 4 bases and the J gene end by 5 bases; junction bases not matched to a gene: 3. CDR3 length equals 13 residues. The V gene's germline CDR1 is DFQATT and CDR2 SNEGSKA (reference sequence). This chain's CDR3 is CSANRGLNEKLFF. The CDR3 nucleotides are TGCAGTGCTAACAGGGGGTTAAATGAAAAACTGTTTTTT.

In this sample, this clonotype turned up a few times. CDR3 amino acids: CSVSQGSVGQPQHF. As DNA, the CDR3 is TGCAGCGTCTCACAGGGGAGTGTGGGCCAGCCCCAGCATTTT. The rearrangement joins TRBV29-1 to TRBJ1-5; 7 bases fit TRBD1. The CDR3 consists of 14 residues. Germline CDR1 SQVTM, CDR2 ANQGSEA. Losses at the gene ends were 6 bases for V and 7 bases for J; bases not matched to a gene: 12.

CDR3 in amino acids: CASSLISGIVQDTQYF. The CDR3 nucleotides are TGTGCCAGCAGCTTGATTAGCGGGATTGTCCAGGATACGCAGTATTTT. The chain uses TRBV5-6 and TRBJ2-3, with 8 bases lining up with TRBD2. Germline assignment: CDR1 SGHDT and CDR2 YYEEEE. The CDR3 contains 16 residues. Unmatched junction bases numbered 10, after V lost 1 base and J lost 6 bases.

V and J are TRBV5-1 and TRBJ2-1, with D maybe TRBD2 (6 bases). The CDR3 consists of 15 residues. The germline CDR1 and CDR2 sequences are SGHRS and YFSETQ. Trimming removed 0 bases at V and 3 bases at J, with 10 bases between. The CDR3 nucleotides are TGCGCCAGCAGCTTGGAGTCTAGCGACTACAATGAGCAGTTCTTC. This codes for CASSLESSDYNEQFF.

This clonotype was detected only a few times. This sequence joins TRBV5-1 and TRBJ2-2; D remains unclear. Between the trimmed V and J ends, which lost 6 bases and 1 base, there was a span of 7 bases. Germline CDR1 reads SGHRS; CDR2 reads YFSETQ. This CDR3 comprises 13 residues. The CDR3: CASTEQNTGELFF. In DNA form, the CDR3 reads TGCGCCAGCACAGAACAGAACACCGGGGAGCTGTTTTTT.

The chain recombines TRBV20-1 with TRBJ2-1; TRBD1 might be the D (7 bases). The CDR3 length is 13 residues. V dropped 2 bases and J dropped 9 bases, with 14 bases sitting between them. The germline CDR1 and CDR2 sequences are DFQATT and SNEGSKA (reference sequence). The CDR3 region is CSARRAGGFEQFF. The CDR3 nucleotides are TGCAGTGCTAGAAGGGCAGGGGGGTTTGAGCAGTTCTTC.